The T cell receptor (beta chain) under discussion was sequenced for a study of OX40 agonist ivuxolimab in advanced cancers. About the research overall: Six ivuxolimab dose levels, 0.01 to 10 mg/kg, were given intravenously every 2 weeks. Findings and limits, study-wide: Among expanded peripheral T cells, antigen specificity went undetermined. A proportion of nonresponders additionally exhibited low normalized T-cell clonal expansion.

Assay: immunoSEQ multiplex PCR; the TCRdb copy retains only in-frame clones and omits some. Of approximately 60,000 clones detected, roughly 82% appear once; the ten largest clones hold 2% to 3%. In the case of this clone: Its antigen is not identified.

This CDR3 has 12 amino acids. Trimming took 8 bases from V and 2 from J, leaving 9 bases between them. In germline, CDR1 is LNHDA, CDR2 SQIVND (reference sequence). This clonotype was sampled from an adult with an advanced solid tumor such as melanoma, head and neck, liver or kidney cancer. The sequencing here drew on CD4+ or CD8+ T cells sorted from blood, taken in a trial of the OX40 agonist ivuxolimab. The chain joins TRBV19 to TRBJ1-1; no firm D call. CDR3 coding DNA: TGTGCCAGTGGGCCAAGAAACACTGAAGCTTTCTTT. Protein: CASGPRNTEAFF.